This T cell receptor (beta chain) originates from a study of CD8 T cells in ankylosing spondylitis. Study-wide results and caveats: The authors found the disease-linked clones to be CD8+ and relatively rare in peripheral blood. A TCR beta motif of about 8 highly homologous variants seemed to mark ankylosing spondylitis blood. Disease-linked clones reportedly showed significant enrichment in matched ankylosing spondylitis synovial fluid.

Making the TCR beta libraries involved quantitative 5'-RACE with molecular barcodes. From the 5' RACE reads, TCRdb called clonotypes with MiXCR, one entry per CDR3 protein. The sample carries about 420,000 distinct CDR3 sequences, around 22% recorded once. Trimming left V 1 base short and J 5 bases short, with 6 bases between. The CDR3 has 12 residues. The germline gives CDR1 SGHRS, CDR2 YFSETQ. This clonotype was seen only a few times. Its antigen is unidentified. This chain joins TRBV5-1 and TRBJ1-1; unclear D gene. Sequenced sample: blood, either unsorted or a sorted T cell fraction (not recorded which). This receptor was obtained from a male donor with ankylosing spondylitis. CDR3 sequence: CASSLKGTEAFF. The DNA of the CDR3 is TGCGCCAGCAGCTTGAAGGGTACTGAAGCTTTCTTT. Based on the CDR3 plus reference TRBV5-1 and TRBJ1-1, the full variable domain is KAGVTQTPRYLIKTRGQQVTLSCSPISGHRSVSWYQQTPGQGLQFLFEYFSETQRNKGNFPGRFSGRQFSNSRSEMNVSTLELGDSALYLCASSLKGTEAFFGQGTRLTVV.